The 26 T cell receptor beta chains below were found in one sample sequenced in a study of OX40 agonist ivuxolimab in advanced cancers. The table came from immunoSEQ multiplex PCR; TCRdb's copy has only in-frame clones and leaves some out. The data show some 98,000 clones, roughly four fifths seen once. The sequenced sample was CD4+ or CD8+ T cells sorted from blood, obtained in a trial of the OX40 agonist ivuxolimab. The source of these receptors is an adult with an advanced solid tumor such as melanoma, head and neck, liver or kidney cancer.

V is TRBV21-1 and J is TRBJ2-7; the D call of TRBD2 is as the table states it, not checked on the DNA. TRBV21-1 is flagged as a pseudogene. The CDR3 sequence is 13 residues long. Here the CDR3 DNA reads TGTGCCAGCGGGAGGGGCAGAGAGGACGAGCAGTACTTC. Translated: CASGRGREDEQYF.

This clone was seen only once. V and J are TRBV10-1 and TRBJ2-2; 8 positions match TRBD2. From germline, CDR1 is WNHNN and CDR2 SYGVQD (reference sequence). This CDR3 region has 16 residues. J was trimmed by 0 bases and V by 3 bases; bases with no gene match: 3. CDR3 loop: CASSDPGGANTGELFF. For the CDR3, the DNA is TGCGCCAGCAGTGATCCGGGGGGGGCGAACACCGGGGAGCTGTTTTTT.

This clone showed up just a few times. The gene calls are TRBV6-5 and TRBJ2-1, with 7 bases that match TRBD1. The CDR3 consists of 15 residues. Trimming cost V 6 bases and J 5 bases; bases outside gene matches: 10. Germline-derived CDR1 and CDR2 are MNHEY and SVGAGI. The CDR3 region is CASRPTGQPNNEQFF. The CDR3, as DNA: TGTGCCAGCAGGCCTACGGGACAGCCTAACAATGAGCAGTTCTTC.

V is TRBV2 and J is TRBJ1-2; 7 bases are shared with TRBD1. The V gene end was trimmed by 5 bases and the J gene end by 2 bases; junction bases not matched to a gene: 5. Germline V gene sequence: CDR1 SNHLY, CDR2 FYNNEI. CDR3 length: 14 amino acids. The CDR3 is CASSNRGRNYGYTF. The CDR3 region has the DNA TGTGCCAGCAGTAACAGGGGCCGCAACTATGGCTACACCTTC.

This clone was counted ten times or more. This chain uses TRBV7-9 with TRBJ2-4; tentative D call: TRBD2 (6 bases). Trimming removed 1 base at V and 1 base at J, with 11 bases between. The CDR3 covers 16 residues. CDR1 and CDR2 from the germline V gene are SEHNR and FQNEAQ (reference sequence). The DNA of the CDR3 is TGTGCCAGCAGCTTAGGCGCGGGAACGGCCAAAAACATTCAGTACTTC. Its protein product is CASSLGAGTAKNIQYF.

This clone was observed a few times. The V and J genes are TRBV29-1 and TRBJ1-1; 8 bases fit TRBD1. V gave up 6 bases and J gave up 7 bases; unmatched junction bases: 7. The CDR3 has 12 residues. CDR1 and CDR2 from the germline V gene are SQVTM and ANQGSEA. The CDR3 DNA is TGCAGCGTGAATCGACAGGGGAATGAAGCTTTCTTT. This codes for CSVNRQGNEAFF.

The V call is TRBV19, the J call TRBJ2-5, with 10 positions matching TRBD1. With the DNA end fitting TRBJ2-7 better, the J assignment may be wrong. The CDR3 totals 14 residues. Germline CDR1 LNHDA, CDR2 SQIVND (reference sequence). CDR3 nucleotides: TGTGCCAGTAGTAAGACAGGGGGCGGATACGAGCAGTACTTC. This gives the protein CASSKTGGGYEQYF.

The chain links TRBV30 to TRBJ2-7; the match to TRBD2 covers 7 bases. Germline CDR1 reads GTSNPN; CDR2 reads SVGIG (reference sequence). The CDR3 sequence is 14 residues long. With V trimmed by 4 bases and J by 2 bases, 8 bases remained unmatched. The CDR3 DNA reads TGTGCCTGGAAGGGCGGGAGAGGGCCCTACGAGCAGTACTTC. Its translation is CAWKGGRGPYEQYF. The full variable domain, rest sourced from reference TRBV30 and TRBJ2-7, is SQTIHQWPATLVQPVGSPLSLECTVEGTSNPNLYWYRQAAGRGLQLLFYSVGIGQISSEVPQNLSASRPQDRQFILSSKKLLLSDSGFYLCAWKGGRGPYEQYFGPGTRLTVT.

The J gene is TRBJ1-2, the V gene TRBV18; no clear D. The V end lost 3 bases, the J end lost 4 bases, and 18 bases lay between the germline ends. Germline lookup yields CDR1 KGHSH and CDR2 LQKENI. The CDR3 is 16 amino acids. This chain's CDR3 is CASSPLPVKGAYGYTF. In DNA, the CDR3 is TGTGCCAGCTCACCTCTTCCCGTGAAGGGAGCCTATGGCTACACCTTC.

This clone has just one count. The rearrangement links TRBV7-2 to TRBJ2-5; D unresolved. The CDR3 contains 12 residues. V lost 5 bases and J lost 7, with 11 bases in between. The germline V gene has CDR1 SGHTA and CDR2 FQGNSA. In nucleotides, the CDR3 is TGTGCCAGCAGCCATCCGATGGGGACCCAGTACTTC. It encodes CASSHPMGTQYF.

This clone was seen just once. The genes are TRBV2 and TRBJ2-7; 13 bases match TRBD2. Trimming took 8 bases from V and 3 from J; bases not matched to a gene: 7. The CDR3 covers 15 residues. Germline V lookup: CDR1 SNHLY, CDR2 FYNNEI. CDR3 protein: CASRSGLAGYYEQYF. CDR3 sequence (DNA): TGTGCCAGCCGATCGGGACTAGCGGGGTACTACGAGCAGTACTTC.

This clone appeared a single time. J is TRBJ1-4 and V is TRBV18; D is ambiguous. Germline V gene data show CDR1 as KGHSH and CDR2 as LQKENI. The CDR3 covers 16 residues. The V end was cut by 0 bases, the J end by 3 bases, with 11 bases between. The CDR3 reads CASSPPTVASNEKLFF. Written as DNA, the CDR3 is TGTGCCAGCTCACCACCGACCGTGGCTTCTAATGAAAAACTGTTTTTT.

On this clone: Other DNA sequences within the sample encode an identical CDR3. V gene TRBV19 combines with J gene TRBJ1-2; 8 bases map to TRBD1. The CDR3 contains 14 residues. The germline CDR1 and CDR2 sequences are LNHDA and SQIVND (reference sequence). Trimming removed 0 bases from V and 4 bases from J; junction bases left unmatched: 1. CDR3 nucleotides: TGTGCCAGTAGTATAGACGGACAGGGCTATGGCTACACCTTC. As protein: CASSIDGQGYGYTF.

This chain connects TRBV5-1 to TRBJ2-7, with 9 bases matching TRBD1. CDR1 is SGHRS, CDR2 YFSETQ, per germline. CDR3 length: 16 amino acids. The J segment lost 3 bases and the V segment lost 0 bases, leaving 7 bases of the junction unmatched. In DNA form, the CDR3 reads TGCGCCAGCAGCTTGGCCACGGGACAGGGATTCTACGAGCAGTACTTC. It translates to CASSLATGQGFYEQYF. Filled out from reference TRBV5-1 and TRBJ2-7, the complete variable domain reads KAGVTQTPRYLIKTRGQQVTLSCSPISGHRSVSWYQQTPGQGLQFLFEYFSETQRNKGNFPGRFSGRQFSNSRSEMNVSTLELGDSALYLCASSLATGQGFYEQYFGPGTRLTVT.

The chain recombines TRBV5-6 with TRBJ2-7; D unclear. V was cut by 4 bases and J by 2 bases, with 13 bases left in between. The CDR3 runs to 14 residues. Looked up from germline, CDR1 is SGHDT and CDR2 is YYEEEE. CDR3: CASSVSQVTYEQYF. The CDR3 DNA is TGTGCCAGCAGCGTGAGTCAAGTTACCTACGAGCAGTACTTC.

The CDR3 DNA follows: TGTGCCAGCAGTGTCGGGGTCTTAGGAGAAAAACTGTTTTTT. It codes for CASSVGVLGEKLFF. The chain uses TRBV2 and TRBJ1-4; D uncertain. The CDR3 covers 14 residues. V shed 4 bases and J shed 8 bases, with 14 bases lying between them. Germline assignment: CDR1 SNHLY and CDR2 FYNNEI.

V gene TRBV7-2 combines with J gene TRBJ2-7; 10 bases are shared with TRBD1. This CDR3 comprises 18 residues. The V gene's germline CDR1 is SGHTA and CDR2 FQGNSA. The J segment lost 7 bases and the V segment lost 1 base, leaving 16 bases of the junction unmatched. DNA of the CDR3: TGTGCCAGCAGCTTAGAGGGCCATGGACAGGGGGTGAGGGGGGAGCAGTACTTC. The encoded protein is CASSLEGHGQGVRGEQYF.

The chain couples TRBV28 to TRBJ1-1; D gene unclear. This CDR3 region has 14 residues. Germline V gene lookup returns CDR1 MDHEN and CDR2 SYDVKM. V lost 5 bases to trimming and J lost 1 base, with 11 bases between them. In DNA form, the CDR3 reads TGTGCCAGCAGTCCCGGCGGGCCGAACACTGAAGCTTTCTTT. It is translated as CASSPGGPNTEAFF. Based on the CDR3 plus reference TRBV28 and TRBJ1-1, the full variable domain is DVKVTQSSRYLVKRTGEKVFLECVQDMDHENMFWYRQDPGLGLRLIYFSYDVKMKEKGDIPEGYSVSREKKERFSLILESASTNQTSMYLCASSPGGPNTEAFFGQGTRLTVV.

V usage is TRBV19 and J usage is TRBJ2-7, with D maybe TRBD2 (5 bases). Germline V gives CDR1 LNHDA, CDR2 SQIVND (reference sequence). V was trimmed by 0 bases and J by 4 bases, leaving 10 bases between them. CDR3 length equals 14 residues. CDR3 in DNA: TGTGCCAGTAGTATAGATCTAAGAGGGTACGAGCAGTACTTC. This sequence encodes CASSIDLRGYEQYF.

The gene calls are TRBV7-2 and TRBJ1-5; possibly TRBD1 for D (6 bases). The length of the CDR3 is 15 residues. Per the germline V gene, CDR1 is SGHTA and CDR2 is FQGNSA. Between the trimmed V and J ends, which lost 6 bases and 2 bases, there was a span of 14 bases. CDR3 protein: CASRAGVGRNQPQHF. The CDR3 DNA reads as TGTGCCAGCAGAGCAGGGGTGGGACGCAATCAGCCCCAGCATTTT.

DNA of the CDR3: TGTGCCAGCAGCCCAAGGGGGGGCGGCCATGAGCAGTTCTTC. It yields the protein CASSPRGGGHEQFF. The chain couples TRBV5-4 to TRBJ2-1; TRBD2 is a possible D gene (7 bases). The V and J ends lost 4 bases and 8 bases respectively, with 16 bases between them. The CDR3 runs to 14 residues. Germline V gene data show CDR1 as SGHNT and CDR2 as YYREEE (reference sequence).

This clone was recorded once. The chain joins TRBV4-2 to TRBJ2-5, with TRBD1 matching over 9 bases. V shed 0 bases and J 7 bases; nucleotides not matched to a gene: 9. In germline, CDR1 is LGHNA, CDR2 YNFKEQ. The CDR3 runs to 16 residues. CDR3 nucleotides: TGTGCCAGCAGCCAAGACCCCGGGACAGGGTGGGTGACCCAGTACTTC. It encodes CASSQDPGTGWVTQYF.

CDR3 nucleotide sequence: TGCGCCAGCAGCCCGCCGGGACAGGGGAATAAAGAGACCCAGTACTTC. Its translation: CASSPPGQGNKETQYF. This chain joins TRBV5-1 and TRBJ2-5, with TRBD1 matching 10 bases. Germline assignment: CDR1 SGHRS and CDR2 YFSETQ. The CDR3 loop spans 16 amino acids. V lost 4 bases and J lost 3; bases outside the gene matches: 9.

CDR3 nucleotide sequence: TGTGCCAGCAGCCTCGGACTACGCACAGATACGCAGTATTTT. It yields the protein CASSLGLRTDTQYF. J is TRBJ2-3 and V is TRBV7-2; D possibly corresponds to TRBD2 (6 bases). CDR1 SGHTA and CDR2 FQGNSA come from the germline V gene. V shed 5 bases and J shed 1 base, with 10 bases lying between them. The CDR3 totals 14 residues.

This clone was seen more than once but under ten times. This chain connects TRBV19 to TRBJ2-1; no clear D. The CDR3 totals 14 residues. Trimming removed 3 bases at V and 3 bases at J, with 9 bases between. Germline V gene lookup returns CDR1 LNHDA and CDR2 SQIVND (reference sequence). The DNA of the CDR3 is TGTGCCAGTAGTATCTCGGTTAACTACAATGAGCAGTTCTTC. It is translated as CASSISVNYNEQFF.

This clone has more than one count but fewer than ten. The genes are TRBV11-3 and TRBJ2-2; the D gene is possibly TRBD2 (5 bases). CDR3 size: 14 residues. Trimming stripped 1 base from V and 2 bases from J, with 5 bases between. Germline V CDR1 and CDR2: SGHNT, YENEEA. The CDR3 nucleotides read TGTGCCAGCAGCTTAGCTAGCAACACCGGGGAGCTGTTTTTT. Its translation is CASSLASNTGELFF.